These 20 T cell receptor beta chains share one sample of origin, sequenced in a study of patients and donors after allogeneic stem cell transplantation. TCRdb re-called the RT-PCR reads with MiXCR, one entry per CDR3 protein. The sample consists of 920,000 or so distinct CDR3 sequences, roughly 17% of them appearing once. The sequenced sample consisted of blood, either unsorted or a sorted T cell fraction (not recorded which). Every receptor here comes from a human donor who was either an allogeneic HSCT recipient or a stem cell or donor lymphocyte infusion donor (not recorded which). It is not recorded whose cells these are; they may come from a transplant donor.

Of note for this clonotype: A much larger clone sits a single nucleotide away, making a read error possible. The CDR3 end shows no conserved phenylalanine or tryptophan, and so a read error is likely. This CDR3 is CASSFYRGSTDTQYL. The CDR3 DNA is TGCGCCAGCAGCTTTTACAGGGGCAGCACAGATACGCAGTATCTT. V gene TRBV5-1 combines with J gene TRBJ2-3, with 7 nucleotides matching TRBD1. CDR1 SGHRS and CDR2 YFSETQ come from the germline V gene. With V trimmed by 2 bases and J by 0 bases, 3 bases remained unmatched. The CDR3 totals 15 residues.

This rearrangement joins TRBV7-2 to TRBJ2-3; D is perhaps TRBD2 (5 bases). Per the germline V gene, CDR1 is SGHTA and CDR2 is FQGNSA. This CDR3 has 15 amino acids. V lost 1 base, J lost 2 bases, and 10 bases lay in between. CDR3 residues: CASSLGDSDTDTQYF. The CDR3 DNA reads TGTGCCAGCAGCTTAGGGGATAGCGACACAGATACGCAGTATTTT.

The V and J genes are TRBV19 and TRBJ2-7, with 9 bases identical to TRBD1. V was pared by 5 bases and J by 4 bases, with 15 bases of the junction left unmatched. This CDR3 comprises 17 residues. The V gene's germline CDR1 is LNHDA and CDR2 SQIVND (reference sequence). CDR3 amino acids: CASSPQMDRGLRYEQYF. DNA for the CDR3: TGTGCCAGTAGTCCTCAAATGGACAGGGGTTTGCGGTACGAGCAGTACTTC.

This clonotype has more than one count but fewer than ten. In DNA form, the CDR3 reads TGTGCCAGCAGCCGCGCCGGGACAAAGACCTACAATGAGCAGTTCTTC. Translated, it gives CASSRAGTKTYNEQFF. The V call is TRBV14, the J call TRBJ2-1; D is possibly TRBD1 (6 bases). The germline gives CDR1 SGHDN, CDR2 FVKESK. The CDR3 extends over 16 amino acids. The V end lost 4 bases, the J end lost 2 bases, and 15 bases lay between the germline ends.

The chain carries TRBV6-1 and TRBJ1-5; TRBD1 might be the D (5 bases). This CDR3 is built from 12 residues. Germline loops: CDR1 MNHNS, CDR2 SASEGT. V dropped 3 bases and J dropped 11 bases, with 11 bases sitting between them. Here the CDR3 reads CASSEQGGSQHF. CDR3 coding DNA: TGTGCCAGCAGTGAGCAGGGAGGTTCCCAGCATTTT.

This chain uses TRBV7-9 with TRBJ1-5; 11 nucleotides line up with TRBD1. CDR1 and CDR2 from the germline V gene are SEHNR and FQNEAQ (reference sequence). The V segment lost 4 bases and the J segment 7 bases; nucleotides outside the gene matches: 12. This CDR3 has 17 residues. CDR3 protein: CASSSRDRGTGSQPQHF. The CDR3 nucleotides are TGTGCCAGCAGCTCTCGGGACAGGGGGACCGGGAGCCAGCCCCAGCATTTT.

There are many counts of this clonotype. The gene calls are TRBV12-3 or TRBV12-4 and TRBJ1-1; the D gene is possibly TRBD1 (6 bases). The CDR3 has 12 amino acids. V was trimmed by 5 bases and J by 3 bases, leaving 7 bases between them. The CDR3 region is CASSGQYTEAFF. The CDR3 DNA reads as TGTGCCAGCAGTGGACAGTACACTGAAGCTTTCTTT.

The chain is built from TRBV10-3 and TRBJ2-2, with a weak D call TRBD2 (5 bases). The CDR3 contains 16 residues. Germline values: CDR1 ENHRY, CDR2 SYGVKD. Trimming removed 0 bases from V and 7 bases from J, with 15 bases in between. This CDR3 is CAISESEVPRGGELFF. As DNA, the CDR3 is TGTGCCATCAGTGAGTCCGAAGTCCCCCGGGGCGGGGAGCTGTTTTTT.

The chain is built from TRBV6-1 and TRBJ1-6; 7 bases fit TRBD1. From germline, CDR1 is MNHNS and CDR2 SASEGT. J gave up 9 bases and V 7 bases, and 9 bases lay outside the gene matches. The CDR3 spans 14 residues. CDR3 loop: CASTRTGVVSPLHF. In DNA form, the CDR3 reads TGTGCCAGCACCCGGACAGGAGTTGTTTCACCCCTCCACTTT.

This clonotype was seen more than once but under ten times. The junction differs from germline at one of its ends, possibly a read error. The CDR3 region is CASSHPGTGPSF. CDR3 nucleotide sequence: TGTGCCAGCAGTCATCCCGGGACAGGCCCTTCCTTC. The V gene is TRBV12-3 or TRBV12-4, the J gene TRBJ1-2, with 8 bases fitting TRBD1. The CDR3 has 12 amino acids.

The rearrangement uses TRBV5-1 and TRBJ1-1; a possible D gene is TRBD1 (5 bases). The germline gives CDR1 SGHRS, CDR2 YFSETQ. Trimming stripped 7 bases from V and 5 bases from J, with 24 bases between. This CDR3 is 16 amino acids long. The CDR3 coding sequence is TGCGCCAGCGGCCCACAGCGGGCAGGGAGTGGGACTGAAGCTTTCTTT. This sequence encodes CASGPQRAGSGTEAFF.

There are a few counts of this clonotype. The V call is TRBV6-2 or TRBV6-3, the J call TRBJ1-1; TRBD1 matches at 7 bases. The V segment lost 2 bases and the J segment 3 bases; nucleotides outside the gene matches: 12. The germline gives CDR1 MNHEY, CDR2 SVGEGT. CDR3 length: 17 residues. The CDR3 is CASSYTGQLPLYTEAFF. CDR3 in DNA: TGTGCCAGCAGTTACACGGGACAGCTTCCACTCTACACTGAAGCTTTCTTT.

The chain links TRBV4-2 to TRBJ1-6; 7 bases are shared with TRBD1. Germline V gene lookup returns CDR1 LGHNA and CDR2 YNFKEQ. The CDR3 is made up of 20 amino acids. V lost 0 bases to trimming and J lost 8 bases; unmatched junction nucleotides: 19. This chain's CDR3 is CASSQDPGGRGFSYDSPLHF. Here the CDR3 DNA reads TGTGCCAGCAGCCAAGACCCGGGGGGCAGGGGGTTTAGTTACGATTCACCCCTCCACTTT.

The chain recombines TRBV18 with TRBJ2-7; TRBD2 might be the D (7 bases). The CDR3 loop spans 15 amino acids. Deletions cut 3 bases from V and 5 bases from J, with 17 bases between. CDR1 and CDR2 (germline): KGHSH, LQKENI. CDR3 residues: CASSPLGGPVNEQYF. The CDR3 coding sequence is TGTGCCAGCTCACCTCTCGGGGGGCCGGTCAACGAGCAGTACTTC.

This chain connects TRBV12-3 or TRBV12-4 to TRBJ1-2, with 7 nucleotides matching TRBD1. Trimming took 3 bases from V and 7 from J; bases not matched to a gene: 5. The CDR3 has 13 amino acids. This CDR3 reads CASSFRSGGGYTF. CDR3 coding DNA: TGTGCCAGCAGTTTTCGGTCAGGGGGTGGCTACACCTTC.

The chain is built from TRBV6-1 and TRBJ1-2, with D hard to call. V was shortened by 6 bases and J by 3 bases, with 11 bases between the two germline ends. This CDR3 is built from 13 residues. Germline V gene data show CDR1 as MNHNS and CDR2 as SASEGT. Here the CDR3 DNA reads TGTGCCAGCAGCCCCGGGTTGGACTATGGCTACACCTTC. Residues: CASSPGLDYGYTF.

V is TRBV7-3 and J is TRBJ2-7, with D tentatively TRBD2 (6 bases). CDR1 and CDR2 from the germline V gene are SGHTA and FQGTGA. The V gene lost 3 bases and the J gene lost 0 bases, with 15 bases spanning the gap. The CDR3 contains 16 residues. The CDR3 DNA follows: TGTGCCAGCAGCTTGAGGGGAGGCTCAAGCTCCTACGAGCAGTACTTC. Translating it yields CASSLRGGSSSYEQYF.

This chain uses TRBV27 with TRBJ2-7; the match to TRBD2 covers 13 bases. The V gene end was trimmed by 2 bases and the J gene end by 0 bases; junction bases not matched to a gene: 13. This CDR3 contains 20 residues. Germline CDR1 reads MNHEY; CDR2 reads SMNVEV (reference sequence). CDR3 in DNA: TGTGCCAGCAGTTTAGGTGCCCCGGGACTAGCGGGACCCTCCTCCTACGAGCAGTACTTC. Residues: CASSLGAPGLAGPSSYEQYF.

This clonotype was counted only a few times. This chain uses TRBV14 with TRBJ2-1, with 11 bases lining up with TRBD2. Looked up from germline, CDR1 is SGHDN and CDR2 is FVKESK. The CDR3 contains 17 residues. V was pared by 0 bases and J by 4 bases, with 5 bases of the junction left unmatched. The CDR3 bases are TGTGCCAGCAGCCAAGATATCGTAGCGGGAGGGTACAATGAGCAGTTCTTC. Translation: CASSQDIVAGGYNEQFF.

V usage is TRBV20-1 and J usage is TRBJ2-3, with 14 bases matching TRBD2. The V segment lost 3 bases and the J segment 0 bases; nucleotides outside the gene matches: 14. This CDR3 spans 20 amino acids. CDR1 is DFQATT, CDR2 SNEGSKA, per germline (reference sequence). The chain's CDR3 is CSASKPTSGGALVSTDTQYF. The CDR3 region has the DNA TGCAGTGCTAGTAAACCGACTAGCGGGGGGGCCTTGGTCAGCACAGATACGCAGTATTTT.